The sequence of this TCR beta chain was determined in a study of blood T cell repertoires in COVID-19. Study in general: Samples of COVID-19 (acute and convalescent) were obtained from the United States, Italy and Spain.

Data came from immunoSEQ multiplex PCR; TCRdb stores just in-frame clones and leaves some out. The top ten clones hold more than 5.5% of a sample with about 120,000 clones, around four fifths of them seen once. The CDR3 extends over 15 amino acids. Between the trimmed V and J ends, which lost 2 bases and 0 bases, there was a span of 10 bases. From germline, CDR1 is MNHEY and CDR2 SVGAGI. This TCR derives from a man in his sixties with acute or convalescent COVID-19. Sequenced: peripheral blood. V is TRBV6-5 and J is TRBJ2-5; possible D gene TRBD2, 5 bases. CDR3 amino acids: CASSYGSPYQETQYF. The DNA of the CDR3 is TGTGCCAGCAGTTACGGGAGCCCGTACCAAGAGACCCAGTACTTC.